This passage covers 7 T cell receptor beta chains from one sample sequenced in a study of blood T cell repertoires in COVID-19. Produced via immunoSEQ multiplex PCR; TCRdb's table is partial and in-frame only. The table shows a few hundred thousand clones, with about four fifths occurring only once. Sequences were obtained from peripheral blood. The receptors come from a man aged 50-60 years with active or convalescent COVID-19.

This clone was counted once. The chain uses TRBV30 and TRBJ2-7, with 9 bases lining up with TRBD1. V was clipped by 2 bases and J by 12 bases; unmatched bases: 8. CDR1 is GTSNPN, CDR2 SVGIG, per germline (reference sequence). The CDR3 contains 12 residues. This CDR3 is CAWSPATGGWYF. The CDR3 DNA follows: TGTGCCTGGAGTCCGGCGACAGGGGGGTGGTACTTC.

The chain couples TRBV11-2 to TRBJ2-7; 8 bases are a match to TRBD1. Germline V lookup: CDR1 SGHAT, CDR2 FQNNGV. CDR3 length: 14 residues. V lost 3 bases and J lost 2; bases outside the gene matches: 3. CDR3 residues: CASSFGTGTYEQYF. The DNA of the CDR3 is TGTGCCAGCAGCTTCGGGACAGGCACCTACGAGCAGTACTTC.

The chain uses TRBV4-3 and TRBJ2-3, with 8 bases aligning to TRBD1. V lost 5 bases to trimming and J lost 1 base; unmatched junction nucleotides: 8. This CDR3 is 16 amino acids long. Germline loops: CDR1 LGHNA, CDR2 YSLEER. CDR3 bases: TGCGCCAGCAGCGCAGACAGGGGTGATGGCACAGATACGCAGTATTTT. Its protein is CASSADRGDGTDTQYF.

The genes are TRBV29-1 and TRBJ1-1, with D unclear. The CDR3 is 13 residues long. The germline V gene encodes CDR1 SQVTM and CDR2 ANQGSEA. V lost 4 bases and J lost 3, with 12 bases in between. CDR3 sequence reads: CSVAEQMDTEAFF. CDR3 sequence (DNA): TGCAGCGTTGCGGAGCAAATGGACACTGAAGCTTTCTTT.

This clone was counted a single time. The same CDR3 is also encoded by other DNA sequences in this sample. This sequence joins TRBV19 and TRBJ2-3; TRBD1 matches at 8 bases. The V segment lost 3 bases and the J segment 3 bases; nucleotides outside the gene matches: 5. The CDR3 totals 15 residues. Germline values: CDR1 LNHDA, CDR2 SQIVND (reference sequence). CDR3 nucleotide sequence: TGTGCCAGTAGTATGACAGGGGCAGGTACAGATACGCAGTATTTT. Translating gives CASSMTGAGTDTQYF.

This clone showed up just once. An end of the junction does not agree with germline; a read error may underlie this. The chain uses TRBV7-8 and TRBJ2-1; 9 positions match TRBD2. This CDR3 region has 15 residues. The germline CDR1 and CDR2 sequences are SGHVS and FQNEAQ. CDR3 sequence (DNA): TGTGCCAGCAGTTTAGGGACTAGCCTACAGAATGAGCAGTTCTTC. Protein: CASSLGTSLQNEQFF.

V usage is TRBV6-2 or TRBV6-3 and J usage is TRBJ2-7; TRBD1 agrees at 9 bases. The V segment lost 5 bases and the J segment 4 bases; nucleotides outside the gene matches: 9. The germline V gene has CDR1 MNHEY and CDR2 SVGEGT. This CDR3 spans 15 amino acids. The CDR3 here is CASSRQGDLWYEQYF. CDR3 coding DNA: TGTGCCAGCAGTCGACAGGGGGACCTTTGGTACGAGCAGTACTTC.